This paragraph covers one TCR beta chain sequence. This clone was seen a few times. What antigen it recognizes has not been identified. Nothing much larger sits one base from this clone, and base qualities are not available. Each donor gave one peripheral blood draw, averaging approximately 0.12 L, which was collected into heparinised tubes. Naive, central memory, regulatory and stem cell-like memory CD4+ T cells were sorted on a BD FACSAria II using a panel including CD45RO, CCR7, CD25, CD127, CD95 and CD27. Every sorted population had a purity above 95%. Right away, PBMCs were isolated by Lymphoprep density gradient centrifugation and were stained directly, with no culture step. To minimize batch effects, samples were stained and sorted in pairs, one healthy donor with one patient per experiment. The High Capacity cDNA Reverse Transcription Kit was used to reverse transcribe all of the isolated RNA, meaning that expressed TCRB transcripts were what got sequenced. Deep immunoSEQ sequencing was applied to naive, central memory and regulatory T cell samples, giving an average of about 3.4 million total reads per sample. After sorted cells were lysed in RLT buffer, RNA was extracted with DNase-treated RNeasy Micro or Mini kits, with the choice depending on cell number. To prevent cross-contamination, every cell subset was processed on its own, while patient and healthy donor samples were processed together. TCRB sequences were amplified from cDNA with the immunoSEQ multiplex PCR, producing 87-bp fragments spanning the CDR3 region. Amplicons were sequenced on the Illumina HiSeq platform. The published analysis was carried out like this. Synthetic template baselines were used to correct PCR bias computationally, reads within Hamming distance 2 were collapsed, and singletons that could not be merged were discarded. Reads were aligned against IMGT so that V, D and J genes, CDR3 length and insertions or deletions at six rearrangement sites could be assigned. Clonotype counts were normalized to sorted cell number within each subset before computing true diversity and Gini coefficients with the tcR R package. The overlap coefficient, calculated on TCRB nucleotide sequences, was used to measure repertoire sharing. This immuneACCESS table, as held by TCRdb, lists in-frame sequences with V and J called but not all clones. Of the missing ones, under half trace to an unresolved V gene in checked studies; the others have no known cause. The V and J calls and clone size come from that table; D and trimming were worked out from the DNA. A total of 300,000 to 400,000 clones appear in this sample, 8.5% to 10% of them only once. The ten largest clones take up 0.45% to 0.65% of the sample.

The data stem from a study of beta chain features in type 1 diabetes (dated by TCRdb to 2016 to 2019). About the study as a whole: Mean age, gender distribution, total cell number and subset yield were not different between patients and healthy donors. Across all samples, 107,917,701 sorted cells were examined, and cell number per subset correlated strongly with RNA yield. Naive and central memory subsets were obtained from all 30 or so donors, but regulatory and stem cell-like memory subsets were isolated from only 8 patients and about eight healthy donors. The study compared the TCRB repertoires of sorted circulating CD4+ T cell subsets in recently diagnosed type 1 diabetes patients with those in matched healthy donors. The research as a whole found: Naive, central memory and regulatory TCRB repertoires appeared more similar among patients than among healthy donors. Because the HLA sub-analyses included only small numbers of individuals, any influence of HLA type on TCRB rearrangement was left unresolved. Sequencing cDNA rather than genomic DNA could over-represent highly expressing activated cells, although activation and CD3 levels did not differ between groups. In all four CD4+ subsets, TCRB CDR3 length was moderately but significantly shorter in type 1 diabetes patients. Shorter templates might have been favored by PCR, but patient and control samples were amplified and corrected together, so both groups would have been affected equally by any skew. Patients with type 1 diabetes made fewer insertions and deleted more nucleotides at VDJ recombination sites, implying thymic rearrangement abnormalities.

V is pruned by 3 bases and J by 1 base, leaving 5 bases of the junction without a gene match. The germline V gene provides CDR1 SGDLS and CDR2 YYNGEE. Reading from cysteine to phenylalanine, the CDR3 counts 16 amino acids. Just CDR3 DNA is preserved here, 48 bases in frame from base 1. Sequencing was done on a sample of central memory CD4+ T cells from blood. The receptor's source is a man under 40 with type 1 diabetes. The chain couples TRBV9 to TRBJ2-3; the central 10 bases match TRBD2. This receptor carries the CDR3 CASSGAGGRGTDTQYF. The nucleotide sequence reads as follows: TGTGCCAGCAGCGGAGCGGGAGGGCGGGGCACAGATACGCAGTATTTT.